In this sample, the clone carrying this TCR beta chain turned up many times. The time point: sample taken at primary tumor resection. A total of around 76 untreated early-stage non-small cell lung cancer patients served as donors. Unsorted whole RNA samples from tumor, nontumor lung or frozen PBMC were sequenced. One entry per CDR3 protein, called by TCRdb with MiXCR from the 5' RACE reads. The sample lists tens of thousands of distinct CDR3 sequences; about 7.2% were seen once. These data come from a study of spatial heterogeneity in lung cancer. Study as a whole: In the raw reads, each unique TCR and UMI combination was present more than ten times on average.

CDR1 is WNHNN, CDR2 SYGVQD, per germline (reference sequence). The CDR3 sequence is 16 residues long. V gave up 4 bases and J gave up 2 bases, with 16 bases separating them. This chain connects TRBV10-1 to TRBJ2-3; D may correspond to TRBD1 or TRBD2 (6 bases each). The source of this sequence is a female donor with early-stage non-small cell lung cancer. Here the sequenced sample was PBMCs, taken at surgery. The CDR3, as DNA: TGCGCCAGCAGTGGGGGGGCTAGCGCCACCACAGATACGCAGTATTTT. This encodes CASSGGASATTDTQYF.